This T cell receptor beta chain was identified during a study of T cells after yellow fever vaccination. On the study more broadly: Each low-cell-number fraction was prepared by means of SMART-Seq v4 Ultra Low Input.

To note about this clonotype: Its antigen remains unknown.

V shed 1 base, J shed 4 bases, and the junction held 11 bases outside the gene matches. The CDR3 spans 16 residues. The germline V gene has CDR1 SQVTM and CDR2 ANQGSEA. Points from the study as a whole: Weaker overall was a secondary response that nonetheless peaked faster, on day 5 versus 15.

Researchers made TCR cDNA using 5'RACE template switching, and this step added a universal primer site and UMIs. Each CDR3 protein gets one entry after TCRdb re-called the 5' RACE reads with MiXCR. This sample has around 550,000 distinct CDR3 sequences, with 15% to 20% found just once. The clonotype originates from a man in his thirties or forties who received the YFV17D yellow fever vaccine. The sequencing here drew on PBMCs, taken 15 days after the yellow fever booster vaccination. This chain uses TRBV29-1 with TRBJ2-3; 7 bases map to TRBD2. The CDR3 region is CSVEGETSLGPDTQYF. The CDR3 DNA reads TGCAGCGTTGAAGGGGAGACTAGCCTGGGACCAGATACGCAGTATTTT.